Listed below are T cell receptor beta chains from one sample, sequenced in a study of blood T cell repertoires in COVID-19. Here immunoSEQ multiplex PCR was the method, and the copy in TCRdb shows in-frame clones only, minus some. The top ten clones hold about 4.1% of a sample with more than 200,000 clones, around 84% of them seen once. Sequencing was done on a sample of peripheral blood. The receptor set was obtained from a man aged 45-65 years with acute or convalescent COVID-19. CDR3s include the opening cysteine and the closing phenylalanine or tryptophan. Fields, in order: V gene, D gene, clone size, J gene, CDR3 DNA, CDR3 protein. D genes are given only for firm matches. Clone size, where shown, is once, few, many, or a class for clones that have expanded.

TRBV18	TRBD1	.	TRBJ1-1	TGTGCCAGCTCCCCTCGGACAGGGGACACTGAAGCTTTCTTT	CASSPRTGDTEAFF
TRBV7-2	TRBD1	.	TRBJ1-2	TGTGCCAGCAGCTTAAGGGGGCACGGACAGACAAGAGGAAACTATGGCTACACCTTC	CASSLRGHGQTRGNYGYTF
TRBV6-5	TRBD2	.	TRBJ2-2	TGTGCCACCTCAAGCGGGGCGAACACCGGGGAGCTGTTTTTT	CATSSGANTGELFF
TRBV19	TRBD1	.	TRBJ1-1	TGTGCCACCAAAAAGACAGGGGTGAACACTGAAGCTTTCTTT	CATKKTGVNTEAFF
TRBV30	.	.	TRBJ1-1	TGTGCCTGGAAGCGACAGGAGAACACTGAAGCTTTCTTT	CAWKRQENTEAFF
TRBV5-8	TRBD1	.	TRBJ2-6	TGTGCCAGCAGCTCACGGGGGACAGGGGCGTACTCTGGGGCCAACGTCCTGACTTTC	CASSSRGTGAYSGANVLTF
TRBV5-4	.	once	TRBJ2-3	TGTGCCAGCAGCTTTGGACTACCACTTAGCACAGATACGCAGTATTTT	CASSFGLPLSTDTQYF
TRBV5-1	.	.	TRBJ1-4	TGCGCCAGCAGCTTGTTTGGGGAGCATGAAAAACTGTTTTTT	CASSLFGEHEKLFF
TRBV6-5	.	.	TRBJ2-1	TGTGCGAGTCACCGTTACAATGAGCAGTTCTTC	CASHRYNEQFF
TRBV5-5	TRBD1	.	TRBJ1-5	TGTGCCAGCAGCTTGGGAGTGGGACAGGTCAATCAGCCCCAGCATTTT	CASSLGVGQVNQPQHF
TRBV4-1	TRBD1	.	TRBJ1-1	TGCGCCAGCAGCCAAGAGACTTTGAAGGGGGCTCGGGGGAGCACTGAAGCTTTCTTT	CASSQETLKGARGSTEAFF
TRBV7-6	.	.	TRBJ2-2	TGTGCCAGCAGCTTAGATGCAGGGCAACGGACCGGGGAGCTGTTTTTT	CASSLDAGQRTGELFF
TRBV29-1	.	.	TRBJ2-7	TGCAGCGTTGAAGATGAGTCTGCTATCTACGAGCAGTACTTC	CSVEDESAIYEQYF
TRBV6-6	.	few	TRBJ1-1	TGTGCCAGCAGTTCCCCCGGCACTGAAGCTTTCTTT	CASSSPGTEAFF
TRBV9	TRBD1	.	TRBJ1-1	TGTGCCAGCAGCGCTCCGGGACAGGGGGCGCACACTGAAGCTTTCTTT	CASSAPGQGAHTEAFF
TRBV14	.	.	TRBJ2-7	TGTGCCAGCAGCGATATCCTAAGAGGCCAGGGTAGGGACGAGCAGTACTTC	CASSDILRGQGRDEQYF
TRBV18	TRBD2	few	TRBJ2-7	TGTGCCAGCTCACCACCGACAGGGCGGACTAGCGGGACCTACGAGCAGTACTTC	CASSPPTGRTSGTYEQYF
TRBV7-2	.	.	TRBJ2-1	TGTGCCAGCAGCTTGAGAGCGGCAGGGGCCTATGAGCAGTTCTTC	CASSLRAAGAYEQFF
TRBV5-1	.	.	TRBJ2-6	TGCGCCAGCAGCTTGTTGGCCTCTGGGGCCAACGTCCTGACTTTC	CASSLLASGANVLTF
TRBV5-6	.	.	TRBJ1-5	TGTGCCAGCAGCTTTAATTCAGGGCTGAGGAATCAGCCCCAGCATTTT	CASSFNSGLRNQPQHF
TRBV14	.	.	TRBJ1-6	TGTGCCAGCAGCCACCCAGGGAATTCACCCCTCCACTTT	CASSHPGNSPLHF
TRBV7-8	TRBD2	once	TRBJ2-5	TGTGCCAGCAGCTTACTAGCGGGAGAGACCCAGTACTTC	CASSLLAGETQYF
TRBV27	TRBD2	.	TRBJ2-3	TGTGCCAGCAGTTTGCGACAGACTAGCGCAGATACGCAGTATTTT	CASSLRQTSADTQYF
TRBV19	TRBD2	.	TRBJ2-6	TGTGCCAGTAGCCTGCGCGGGGGCTCTGGGGCCAACGTCCTGACTTTC	CASSLRGGSGANVLTF
TRBV5-1	TRBD1	.	TRBJ2-7	TGCGCCAGCAGTCCCGACAGGGCGGATTGGAACTACGAGCAGTACTTC	CASSPDRADWNYEQYF
TRBV6-5	.	few	TRBJ1-2	TGTGCCAGCAGTACCCAAGGAGCCTCGACCTATGGCTACACCTTC	CASSTQGASTYGYTF
TRBV3-1/TRBV3-2	.	.	TRBJ2-4	TGTGCCAGCAGCCAACCCGGTGCTCGCCTAGCCAAAAACATTCAGTACTTC	CASSQPGARLAKNIQYF
TRBV19	.	.	TRBJ1-1	TGTGCCTCCCGCCCGGGGGATCGGAACACTGAAGCTTTCTTT	CASRPGDRNTEAFF
TRBV11-2	.	.	TRBJ2-7	TGTGCCAGCAGCTTAGTCAGGGACATCGGCTACGAGCAGTACTTC	CASSLVRDIGYEQYF
TRBV30	.	.	TRBJ2-7	TGTGCCTGGAGGGGAGAGTCGGCCTACGAGCAGTACTTC	CAWRGESAYEQYF
TRBV18	.	.	TRBJ1-2	TGTGCCAGCTCACCAGAGGGCAGGGGCGAGAATGGCTACACCTTC	CASSPEGRGENGYTF
TRBV9	.	few	TRBJ2-2	TGTGCCAGCAGCCCTGACTTGGGAGGCACCGGGGAGCTGTTTTTT	CASSPDLGGTGELFF
TRBV7-3	.	.	TRBJ2-2	TGTGCCAGCAGCTTTTCAGGCAGGCCGAACACCGGGGAGCTGTTTTTT	CASSFSGRPNTGELFF
TRBV5-1	.	once	TRBJ2-3	TGCGCCAGCAGCTTGAACCCCGCCCAGGGCACAGATACGCAGTATTTT	CASSLNPAQGTDTQYF
TRBV7-2	TRBD1	.	TRBJ2-7	TGTGCCAGCAGAACGAGATGGGACAGGGCTTACGAGCAGTACTTC	CASRTRWDRAYEQYF
TRBV19	.	.	TRBJ1-3	TGTGCCAGTATCTTCACGCCAGGGGCAGGAAACACCATATATTTT	CASIFTPGAGNTIYF
TRBV19	TRBD1	.	TRBJ2-7	TGTGCCAGTAGAAAGGGACAGGGGGAGGCCTACGAGCAGTACTTC	CASRKGQGEAYEQYF
TRBV5-1	TRBD1	.	TRBJ1-1	TGCGCCAGCAGCATTGGACAGGGAGGACGGACTGAAGCTTTCTTT	CASSIGQGGRTEAFF
TRBV7-2	.	.	TRBJ2-7	TGTGCCAGCAGCTTCATGTACGAGCAGTACTTC	CASSFMYEQYF
TRBV7-9	.	.	TRBJ1-2	TGTGCCAGCAGCTTGTTTGGGGGCTTCTATGGCTACACCTTC	CASSLFGGFYGYTF
TRBV4-1	TRBD2	.	TRBJ2-5	TGCGCCAGCAGCCAAGGATGGGGGGGTCAGAGGGAGACCCAGTACTTC	CASSQGWGGQRETQYF
TRBV29-1	.	.	TRBJ2-5	TGCAGCGTTGTGGCATGGCCCCAAGAGACCCAGTACTTC	CSVVAWPQETQYF
TRBV6-2/TRBV6-3	.	.	TRBJ1-2	TGTGCCAGCACCCCAGCAGGTAACTATGGCTACACCTTC	CASTPAGNYGYTF
TRBV18	TRBD1	few	TRBJ2-7	TGTGCCAGCTCACCACCGACAGGGGAAGGATCCGAGCAGTACTTC	CASSPPTGEGSEQYF
TRBV27	TRBD2	.	TRBJ2-7	TGTGCCAGCACAACGACGGCGGGGGGGCTTCGCGAGCAGTACTTC	CASTTTAGGLREQYF
TRBV11-3	TRBD2	.	TRBJ2-5	TGTGCCAGCAGCTTACGGGGGGAAGAGACCCAGTACTTC	CASSLRGEETQYF
TRBV5-4	.	.	TRBJ1-4	TGTGCCAGCAGCACCAAAGATGAGGAAAAACTGTTTTTT	CASSTKDEEKLFF
TRBV30	TRBD1	.	TRBJ1-6	TGTGCCTGGACTGCGGACAGGGCATCATCACCCCTCCACTTT	CAWTADRASSPLHF
TRBV27	TRBD2	.	TRBJ2-1	TGTGCCAGCAGTCCCCGGGCTAGCGGGGGGCACAATGAGCAGTTCTTC	CASSPRASGGHNEQFF
TRBV5-6	.	.	TRBJ1-2	TGTGCCAGCAGCGCCGACAGTCGCCCTAACTATGGCTACACCTTC	CASSADSRPNYGYTF
TRBV29-1	TRBD1	.	TRBJ2-1	TGCAGCGTTGGAACAGGGGGTTACAATGAGCAGTTCTTC	CSVGTGGYNEQFF
TRBV2	.	few	TRBJ1-5	TGTGCCAGCAACGGTTATAGCAATCAGCCCCAGCATTTT	CASNGYSNQPQHF
TRBV7-3	.	.	TRBJ2-5	TGTGCCAGCAGCCGGCAAGGGGGCCAAGAGACCCAGTACTTC	CASSRQGGQETQYF
TRBV7-2	.	.	TRBJ1-2	TGTGCCAGCAGTTCTCAGGGGATAGATGGCTACACCTTC	CASSSQGIDGYTF